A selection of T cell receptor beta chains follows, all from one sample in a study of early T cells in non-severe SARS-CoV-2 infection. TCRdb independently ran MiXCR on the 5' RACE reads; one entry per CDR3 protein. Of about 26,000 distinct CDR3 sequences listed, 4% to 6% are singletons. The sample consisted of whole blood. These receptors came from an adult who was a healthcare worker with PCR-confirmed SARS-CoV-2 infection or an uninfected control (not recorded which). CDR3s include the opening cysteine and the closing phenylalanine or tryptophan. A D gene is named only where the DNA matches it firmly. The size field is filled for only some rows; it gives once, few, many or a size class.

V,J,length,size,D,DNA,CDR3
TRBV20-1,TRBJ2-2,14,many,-,TGCAGTGCTAGAGCGGCAGGGAACACCGGGGAGCTGTTTTTT,CSARAAGNTGELFF
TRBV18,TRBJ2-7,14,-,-,TGTGCCAGCTCACCGGTGAGGGATCCCTACGAGCAGTACTTC,CASSPVRDPYEQYF
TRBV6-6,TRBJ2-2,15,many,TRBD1,TGTGCCAGCAGCCTCAGGACAGGGGGCACCGGGGAGCTGTTTTTT,CASSLRTGGTGELFF
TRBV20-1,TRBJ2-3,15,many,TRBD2,TGCAGTGCTTTCCCCCTAGCGGGGTCTCCAGATACGCAGTATTTT,CSAFPLAGSPDTQYF
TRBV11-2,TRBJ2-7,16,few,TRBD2,TGTGCCAGCAGCCATCAAATCCCAGCGGGGTTGTACGAGCAGTACTTC,CASSHQIPAGLYEQYF
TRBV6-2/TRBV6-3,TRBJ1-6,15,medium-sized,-,TGTGCCAGCAGCCCCGGGGCAGGTTATAATTCACCCCTCCACTTT,CASSPGAGYNSPLHF
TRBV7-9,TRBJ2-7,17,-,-,TGTGCCAGCAGCTCAAAAGGCGGCGGCACTATCTCCTACGAGCAGTACTTC,CASSSKGGGTISYEQYF
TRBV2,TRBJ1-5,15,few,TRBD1,TGTGCCAGCAGTGGGGACAGGGGGCAGCATCAGCCCCAGCATTTT,CASSGDRGQHQPQHF
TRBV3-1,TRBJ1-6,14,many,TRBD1,TGTGCCAGCAGGCAAAGACAGGGGAATTCACCCCTCCACTTT,CASRQRQGNSPLHF
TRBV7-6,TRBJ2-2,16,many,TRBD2,TGTGCCAGCAGCTTCCGAGCGGGGGCGAACACCGGGGAGCTGTTTTTT,CASSFRAGANTGELFF
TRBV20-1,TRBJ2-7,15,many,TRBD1,TGCAGTGCTAGAGATCACCAGGGGGCGGCGGAAGAGCAGTACTTC,CSARDHQGAAEEQYF
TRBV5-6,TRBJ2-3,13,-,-,TGTGCCAGTGCGGGACAAAACACAGATACGCAGTATTTT,CASAGQNTDTQYF
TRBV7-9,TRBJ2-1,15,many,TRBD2,TGTGCCAGCAGCCCGAGACTAGCGGGGGACAATGAGCAGTTCTTC,CASSPRLAGDNEQFF
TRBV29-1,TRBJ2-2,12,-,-,TGCAGCGTTTCCCCCAGTGCCGGGGAGCTGTTTTTT,CSVSPSAGELFF
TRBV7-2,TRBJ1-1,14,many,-,TGTGCCAGCAGCTTAGATGGGAGGTGGGGAGAAGCTTTCTTT,CASSLDGRWGEAFF
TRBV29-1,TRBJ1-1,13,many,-,TGCAGCGTACTCCAGGGGTTCGGAACTGAAGCTTTCTTT,CSVLQGFGTEAFF
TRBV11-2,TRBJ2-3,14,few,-,TGTGCCAGCCTACGGGGTGCTAGCACAGATACGCAGTATTTT,CASLRGASTDTQYF
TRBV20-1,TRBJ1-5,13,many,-,TGCAGTGCCCTGGGGGAGGGGAGAGAGCCCCAGCATTTT,CSALGEGREPQHF
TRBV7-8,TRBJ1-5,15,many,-,TGTGCCAGCAGCCCATCGGCTGGGAGCAATCAGCCCCAGCATTTT,CASSPSAGSNQPQHF
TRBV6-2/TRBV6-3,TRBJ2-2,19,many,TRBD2,TGTGCCAGCAGTTACCCTAATATACTAGCGCCCGTGGACACCGGGGAGCTGTTTTTT,CASSYPNILAPVDTGELFF
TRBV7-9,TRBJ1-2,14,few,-,TGTGCCAGCAGCTTAGGGACACCCAACTATGGCTACACCTTC,CASSLGTPNYGYTF
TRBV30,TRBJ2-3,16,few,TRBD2,TGTGCCTGGAGTGTACGAATCGGGGGGGCATCGGATACGCAGTATTTT,CAWSVRIGGASDTQYF
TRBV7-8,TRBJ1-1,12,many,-,TGTGCCAGCAGCGAGGGGTGGCCTGAAGCTTTCTTT,CASSEGWPEAFF
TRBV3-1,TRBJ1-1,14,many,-,TGTGCCAGCAGCCACCTGGACAGAGGGACTGAAGCTTTCTTT,CASSHLDRGTEAFF
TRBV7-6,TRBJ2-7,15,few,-,TGTGCCAGCAGCTTTGGCGAGGGAGAAACCTACGAGCAGTACTTC,CASSFGEGETYEQYF
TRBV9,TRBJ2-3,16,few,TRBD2,TGTGCCAGCAGCCTCTCGACTAGCCGGAGCACAGATACGCAGTATTTT,CASSLSTSRSTDTQYF
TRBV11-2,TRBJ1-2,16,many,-,TGTGCCAGCAGCTTAGAATCAAGGACGCTTGGGTATGGCTACACCTTC,CASSLESRTLGYGYTF
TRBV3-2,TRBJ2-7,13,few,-,TGCCCTCGGAGGGAGAGTAACTCCTACGAGCAGTACTTC,CPRRESNSYEQYF
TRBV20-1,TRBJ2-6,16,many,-,TGCAGTGCAATTACAGGGTTTTCCTCTGGGGCCAACGTCCTGACTTTC,CSAITGFSSGANVLTF
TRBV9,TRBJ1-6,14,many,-,TGTGCCAGCAGCGTAGAACAGGCTAATTCACCCCTCCACTTT,CASSVEQANSPLHF
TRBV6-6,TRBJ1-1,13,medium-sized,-,TGTGCCAGCAGTCAGGGGCGGAACACTGAAGCTTTCTTT,CASSQGRNTEAFF
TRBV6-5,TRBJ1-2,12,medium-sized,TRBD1,TGTGCCAGCAGGGACAGGAACTATGGCTACACCTTC,CASRDRNYGYTF
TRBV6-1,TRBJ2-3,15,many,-,TGTGCCAGCGGGGCCGGGGGCCCAAGCACAGATACGCAGTATTTT,CASGAGGPSTDTQYF
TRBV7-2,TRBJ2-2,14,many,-,TGTGCCAGCAGCACGACCCCGAGGACCGGGGAGCTGTTTTTT,CASSTTPRTGELFF
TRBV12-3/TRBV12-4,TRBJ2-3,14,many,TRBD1,TGTGCCAGCAGCCAGGGACAGCGCACAGATACGCAGTATTTT,CASSQGQRTDTQYF
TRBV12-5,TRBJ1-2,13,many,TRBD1,TGTGCTAGTGGATTCGGGACAGTTTATGGCTACACCTTC,CASGFGTVYGYTF
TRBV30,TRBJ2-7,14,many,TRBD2,TGTGCCTGGAGTGCCGGGACTAACTCCTACGAGCAGTACTTC,CAWSAGTNSYEQYF
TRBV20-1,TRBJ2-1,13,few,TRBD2,TGCAGTGCCTTAGCGGGGGGGATCCATGAGCAGTTCTTC,CSALAGGIHEQFF
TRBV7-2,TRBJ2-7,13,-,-,TGTGCCAGCAGCTTAGAAGGCAACCACGAGCAGTACTTC,CASSLEGNHEQYF
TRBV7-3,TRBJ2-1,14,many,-,TGTGCCAGCAGCTTAACGAGGAACTACAATGAGCAGTTCTTC,CASSLTRNYNEQFF
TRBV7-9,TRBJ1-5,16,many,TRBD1,TGTGCCAGCAGCTTAGGGAAGGGACAGCACAATCAGCCCCAGCATTTT,CASSLGKGQHNQPQHF
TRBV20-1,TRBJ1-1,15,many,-,TGCAGTGCGAGAGGTGGGCAGGGCCAGAACACTGAAGCTTTCTTT,CSARGGQGQNTEAFF
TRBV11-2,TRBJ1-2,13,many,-,TGTGCCAGCAGCTCAGGGTACAACTATGGCTACACCTTC,CASSSGYNYGYTF
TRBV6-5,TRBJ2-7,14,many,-,TGTGCCAGCAGTTACGGGGGGAAGTCCTACGAGCAGTACTTC,CASSYGGKSYEQYF
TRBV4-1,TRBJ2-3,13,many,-,TGCGCCAGCAGCCGTTATGGCACAGATACGCAGTATTTT,CASSRYGTDTQYF
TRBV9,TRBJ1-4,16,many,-,TGTGCCAGCAGCGCCTATACCGGGGACCACGGTGAAAAACTGTTTTTT,CASSAYTGDHGEKLFF
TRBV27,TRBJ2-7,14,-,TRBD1,TGTGCCAGCGGACCCGGGACAGCCGTCTTCGAGCAGTACTTC,CASGPGTAVFEQYF
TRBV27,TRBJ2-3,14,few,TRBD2,TGTGCCAGCAGTCAAGGACTAGGACCAGATACGCAGTATTTT,CASSQGLGPDTQYF